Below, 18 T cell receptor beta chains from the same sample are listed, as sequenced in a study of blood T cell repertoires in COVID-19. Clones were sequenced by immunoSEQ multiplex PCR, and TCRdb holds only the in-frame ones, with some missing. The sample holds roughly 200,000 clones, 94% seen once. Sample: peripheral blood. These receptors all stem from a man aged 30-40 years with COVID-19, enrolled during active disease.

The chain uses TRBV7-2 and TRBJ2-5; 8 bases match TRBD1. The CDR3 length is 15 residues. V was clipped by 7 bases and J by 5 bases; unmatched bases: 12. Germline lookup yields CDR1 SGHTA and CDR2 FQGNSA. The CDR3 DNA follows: TGTGCCAGCACCCGGACAGGGAGGACATCGGAGACCCAGTACTTC. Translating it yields CASTRTGRTSETQYF.

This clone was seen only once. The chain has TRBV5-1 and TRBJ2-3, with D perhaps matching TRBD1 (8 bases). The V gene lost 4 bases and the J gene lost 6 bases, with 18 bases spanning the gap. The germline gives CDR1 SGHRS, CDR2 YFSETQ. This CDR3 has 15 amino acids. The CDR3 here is CASSPTTGGADTQYF. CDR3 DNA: TGCGCCAGCAGCCCAACTACAGGGGGGGCCGATACGCAGTATTTT.

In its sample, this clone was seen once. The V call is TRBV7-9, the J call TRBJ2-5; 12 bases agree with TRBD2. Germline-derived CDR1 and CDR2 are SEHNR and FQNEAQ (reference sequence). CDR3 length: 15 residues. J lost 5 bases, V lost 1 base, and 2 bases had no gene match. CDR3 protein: CASSLGTSGGETQYF. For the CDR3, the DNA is TGTGCCAGCAGCTTAGGAACTAGCGGGGGGGAGACCCAGTACTTC.

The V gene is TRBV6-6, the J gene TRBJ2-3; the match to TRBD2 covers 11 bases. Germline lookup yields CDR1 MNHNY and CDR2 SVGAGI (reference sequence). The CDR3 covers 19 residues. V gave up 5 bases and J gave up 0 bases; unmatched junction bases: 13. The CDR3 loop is CASSPYNIAGGSSTDTQYF. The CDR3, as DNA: TGTGCCAGCAGTCCATACAACATAGCGGGGGGGTCTAGCACAGATACGCAGTATTTT.

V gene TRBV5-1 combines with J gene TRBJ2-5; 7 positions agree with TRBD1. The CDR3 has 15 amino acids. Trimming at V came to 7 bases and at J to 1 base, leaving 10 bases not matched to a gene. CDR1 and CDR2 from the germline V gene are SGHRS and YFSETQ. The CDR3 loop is CASGGGRGFQETQYF. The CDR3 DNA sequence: TGCGCCAGCGGAGGTGGCAGGGGGTTCCAAGAGACCCAGTACTTC.

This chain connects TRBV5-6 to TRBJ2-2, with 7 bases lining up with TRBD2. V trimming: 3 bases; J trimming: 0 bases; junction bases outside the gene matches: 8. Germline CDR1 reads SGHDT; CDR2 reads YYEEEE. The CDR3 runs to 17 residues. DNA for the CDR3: TGTGCCAGCAGCTCGGAGCGGGGTTCGACGAACACCGGGGAGCTGTTTTTT. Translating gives CASSSERGSTNTGELFF.

The CDR3 DNA reads as TGCAGCGTTGAACCTACTGGCGGAGATACGCAGTATTTT. Its protein product is CSVEPTGGDTQYF. The chain combines TRBV29-1 with TRBJ2-3; no clear D gene. The V end was cut by 2 bases, the J end by 5 bases, with 11 bases between. There are 13 residues in the CDR3. Looked up from germline, CDR1 is SQVTM and CDR2 is ANQGSEA.

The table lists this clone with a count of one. In DNA form, the CDR3 reads TGCAGCGGACGCGACAGGGGTGGTGAAAAACTGTTTTTT. Translating gives CSGRDRGGEKLFF. The chain employs TRBV29-1 and TRBJ1-4; 8 positions agree with TRBD1. Germline V gives CDR1 SQVTM, CDR2 ANQGSEA. J lost 7 bases, V lost 7 bases, and 8 bases had no gene match. The CDR3 totals 13 residues.

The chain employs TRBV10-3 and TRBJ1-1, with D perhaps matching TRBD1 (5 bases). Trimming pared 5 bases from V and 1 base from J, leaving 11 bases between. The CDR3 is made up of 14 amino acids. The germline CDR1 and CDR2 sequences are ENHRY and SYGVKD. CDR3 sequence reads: CAISKDKTNTEAFF. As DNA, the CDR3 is TGTGCCATCAGTAAGGACAAGACGAACACTGAAGCTTTCTTT.

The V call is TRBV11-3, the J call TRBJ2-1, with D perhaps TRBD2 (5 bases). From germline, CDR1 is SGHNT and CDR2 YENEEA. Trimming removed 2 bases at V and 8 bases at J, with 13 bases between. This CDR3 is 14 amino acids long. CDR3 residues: CASSLCSDSDEQFF. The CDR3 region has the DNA TGTGCCAGCAGCTTATGCTCGGATAGCGATGAGCAGTTCTTC.

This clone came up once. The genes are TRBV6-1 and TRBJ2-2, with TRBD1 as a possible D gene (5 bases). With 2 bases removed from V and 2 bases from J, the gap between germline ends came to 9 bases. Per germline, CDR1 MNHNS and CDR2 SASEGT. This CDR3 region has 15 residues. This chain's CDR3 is CASSESRGNTGELFF. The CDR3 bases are TGTGCCAGCAGTGAATCTAGGGGAAACACCGGGGAGCTGTTTTTT.

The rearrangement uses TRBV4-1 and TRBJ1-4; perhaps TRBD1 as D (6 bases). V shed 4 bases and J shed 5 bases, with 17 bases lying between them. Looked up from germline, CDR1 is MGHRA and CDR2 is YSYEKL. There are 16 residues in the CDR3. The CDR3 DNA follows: TGCGCCAGCAGCCGGGCCCCAGGGGAGGGGAATGAAAAACTGTTTTTT. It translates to CASSRAPGEGNEKLFF.

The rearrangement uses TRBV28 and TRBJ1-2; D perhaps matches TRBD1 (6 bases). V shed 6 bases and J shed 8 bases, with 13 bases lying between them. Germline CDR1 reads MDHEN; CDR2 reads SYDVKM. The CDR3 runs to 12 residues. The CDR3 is CASSVQGSGYTF. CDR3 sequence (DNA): TGTGCCAGCAGCGTACAGGGAAGCGGCTACACCTTC.

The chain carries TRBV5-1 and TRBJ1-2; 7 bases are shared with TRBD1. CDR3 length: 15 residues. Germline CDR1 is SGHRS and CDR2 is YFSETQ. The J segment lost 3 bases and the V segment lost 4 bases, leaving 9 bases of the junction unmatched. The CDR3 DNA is TGCGCCAGCAGCCCGGAGGGGGCAGCGGACTATGGCTACACCTTC. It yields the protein CASSPEGAADYGYTF.

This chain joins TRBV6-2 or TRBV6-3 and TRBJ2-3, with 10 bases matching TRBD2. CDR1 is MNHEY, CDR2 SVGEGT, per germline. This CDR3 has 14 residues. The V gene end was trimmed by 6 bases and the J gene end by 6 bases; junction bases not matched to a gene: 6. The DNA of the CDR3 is TGTGCCAGCAGCGAGCGGGGGGGTACCGATACGCAGTATTTT. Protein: CASSERGGTDTQYF.

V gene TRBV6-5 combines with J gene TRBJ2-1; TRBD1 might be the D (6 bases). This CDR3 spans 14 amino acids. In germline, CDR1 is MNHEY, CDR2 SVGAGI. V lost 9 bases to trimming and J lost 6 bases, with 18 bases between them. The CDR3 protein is CASHAGDESNEQFF. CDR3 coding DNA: TGTGCCAGTCATGCAGGGGACGAAAGCAATGAGCAGTTCTTC.

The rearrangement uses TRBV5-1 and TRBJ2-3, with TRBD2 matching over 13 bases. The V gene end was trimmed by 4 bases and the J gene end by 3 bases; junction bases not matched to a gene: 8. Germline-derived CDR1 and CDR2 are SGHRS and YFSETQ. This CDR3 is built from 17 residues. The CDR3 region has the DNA TGCGCCAGCAGCCCGATACTAGCGGGGGGGCAGACAGATACGCAGTATTTT. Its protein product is CASSPILAGGQTDTQYF.

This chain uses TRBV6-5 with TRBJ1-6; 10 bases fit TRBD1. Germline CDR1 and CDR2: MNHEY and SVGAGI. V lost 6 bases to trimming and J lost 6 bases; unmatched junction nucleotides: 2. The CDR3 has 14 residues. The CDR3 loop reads CASSDRGRNSPLHF. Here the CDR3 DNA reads TGTGCCAGCAGCGACAGGGGGCGTAATTCACCCCTCCACTTT.